This T cell receptor (beta chain) was sequenced during a study of cytomegalovirus exposure and HLA in healthy donors. The CDR3 contains 14 residues. Germline V gene sequence: CDR1 MNHEY, CDR2 SVGAGI. Trimming shortened V by 4 bases and J by 5 bases, and 11 bases separated the two germline ends. Worth noting for this clone: No antigen is known for it.

The data were produced by immunoSEQ multiplex PCR, yet TCRdb's version contains in-frame clones alone and is incomplete. The sample carries over 45,000 clones, 85% to 95% recorded once. The donors were in the approximately 130-subject validation cohort, distinct from the approximately 700-subject first cohort. Overall study findings and caveats: Reports indicated that the classifier achieved high specificity and sensitivity in diagnosing cytomegalovirus status. The investigators catalogued 150 to 200 TCR beta chains as cytomegalovirus-associated. TCR clusters originating in the first cohort tended to co-occur in the roughly 130 validation repertoires, according to a later analysis.

The sequence derives from a woman aged 18 to 35 in good health and CMV-seronegative. Specimen: PBMCs. The chain joins TRBV6-5 to TRBJ2-2; TRBD1 might be the D (5 bases). In nucleotides, the CDR3 is TGTGCCAGCAGTTCCCTCCAGGGAACCGGGGAGCTGTTTTTT. This translates into CASSSLQGTGELFF.